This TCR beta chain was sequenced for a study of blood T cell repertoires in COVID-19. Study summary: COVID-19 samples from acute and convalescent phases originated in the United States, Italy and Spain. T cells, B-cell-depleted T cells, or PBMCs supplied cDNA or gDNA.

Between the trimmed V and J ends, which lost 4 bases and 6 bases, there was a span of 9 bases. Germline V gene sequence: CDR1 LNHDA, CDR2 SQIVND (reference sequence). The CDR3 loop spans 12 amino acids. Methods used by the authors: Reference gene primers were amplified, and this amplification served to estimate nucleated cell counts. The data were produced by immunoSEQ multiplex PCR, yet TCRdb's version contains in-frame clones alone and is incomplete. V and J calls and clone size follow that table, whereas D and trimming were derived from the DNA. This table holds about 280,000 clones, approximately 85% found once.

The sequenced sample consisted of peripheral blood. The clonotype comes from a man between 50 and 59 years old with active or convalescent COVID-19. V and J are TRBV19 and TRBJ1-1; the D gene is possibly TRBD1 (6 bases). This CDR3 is CASSTYRAEAFF. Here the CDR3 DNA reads TGTGCCAGTAGTACCTACAGGGCTGAAGCTTTCTTT.